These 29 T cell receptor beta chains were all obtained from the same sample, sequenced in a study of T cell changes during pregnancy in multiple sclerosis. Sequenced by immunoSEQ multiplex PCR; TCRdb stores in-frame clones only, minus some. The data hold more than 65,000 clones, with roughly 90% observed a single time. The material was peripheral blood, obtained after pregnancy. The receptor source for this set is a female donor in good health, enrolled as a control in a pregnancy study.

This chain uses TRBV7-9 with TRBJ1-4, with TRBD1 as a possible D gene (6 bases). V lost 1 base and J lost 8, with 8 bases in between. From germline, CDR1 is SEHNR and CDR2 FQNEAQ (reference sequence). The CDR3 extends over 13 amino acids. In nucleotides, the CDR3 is TGTGCCAGCAGCTTAGGGACAGACGAAAAACTGTTTTTT. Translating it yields CASSLGTDEKLFF.

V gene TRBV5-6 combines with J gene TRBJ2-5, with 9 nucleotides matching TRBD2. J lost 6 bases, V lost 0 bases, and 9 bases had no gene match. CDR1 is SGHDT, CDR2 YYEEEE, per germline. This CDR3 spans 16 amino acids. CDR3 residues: CASSLDASGVLKTQYF. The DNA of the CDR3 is TGTGCCAGCAGCTTGGATGCTAGCGGGGTTCTCAAGACCCAGTACTTC.

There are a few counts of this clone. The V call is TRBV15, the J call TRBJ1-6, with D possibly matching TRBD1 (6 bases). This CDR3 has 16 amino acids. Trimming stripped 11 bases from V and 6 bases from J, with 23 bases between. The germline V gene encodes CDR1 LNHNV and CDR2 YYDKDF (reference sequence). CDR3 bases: TGTGCCGCACGGACAGCGTCGGGGATTGGTAATTCACCCCTCCACTTT. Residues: CAARTASGIGNSPLHF.

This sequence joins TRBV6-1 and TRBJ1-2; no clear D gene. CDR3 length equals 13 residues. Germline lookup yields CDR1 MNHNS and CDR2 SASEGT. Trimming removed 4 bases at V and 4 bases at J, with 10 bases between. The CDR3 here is CASSVRQFYGYTF. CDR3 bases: TGTGCCAGCAGTGTGCGGCAGTTCTATGGCTACACCTTC.

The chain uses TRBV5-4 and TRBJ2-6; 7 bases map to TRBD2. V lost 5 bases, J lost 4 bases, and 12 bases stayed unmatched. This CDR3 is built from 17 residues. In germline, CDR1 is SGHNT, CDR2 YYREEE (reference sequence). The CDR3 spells CASSLGGGRGGANVLTF. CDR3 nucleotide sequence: TGTGCCAGCAGTCTTGGGGGGGGACGAGGCGGGGCCAACGTCCTGACTTTC.

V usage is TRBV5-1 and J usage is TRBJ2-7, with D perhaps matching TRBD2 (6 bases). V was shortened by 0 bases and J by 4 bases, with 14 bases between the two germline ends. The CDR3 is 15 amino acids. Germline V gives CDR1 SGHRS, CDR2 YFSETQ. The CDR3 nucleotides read TGCGCCAGCAGCTTGGTGACGGGGGTTTGGTACGAGCAGTACTTC. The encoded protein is CASSLVTGVWYEQYF.

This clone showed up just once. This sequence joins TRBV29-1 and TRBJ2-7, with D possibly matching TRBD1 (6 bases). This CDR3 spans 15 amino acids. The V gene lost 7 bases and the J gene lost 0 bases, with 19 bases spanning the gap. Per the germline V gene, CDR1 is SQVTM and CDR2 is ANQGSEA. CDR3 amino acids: CSAVHGGLSSYEQYF. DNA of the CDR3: TGCAGCGCTGTCCATGGGGGCTTAAGCTCCTACGAGCAGTACTTC.

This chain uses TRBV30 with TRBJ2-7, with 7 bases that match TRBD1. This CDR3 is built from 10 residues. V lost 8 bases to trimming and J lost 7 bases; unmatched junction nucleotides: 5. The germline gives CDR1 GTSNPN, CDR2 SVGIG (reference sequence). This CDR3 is CAGGQPEQYF. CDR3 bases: TGTGCCGGGGGACAGCCAGAGCAGTACTTC.

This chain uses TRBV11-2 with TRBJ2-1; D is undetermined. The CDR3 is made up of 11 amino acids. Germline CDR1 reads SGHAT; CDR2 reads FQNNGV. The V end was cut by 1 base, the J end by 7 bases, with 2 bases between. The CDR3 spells CASSLANEQFF. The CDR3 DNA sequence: TGTGCCAGCAGCTTAGCGAATGAGCAGTTCTTC.

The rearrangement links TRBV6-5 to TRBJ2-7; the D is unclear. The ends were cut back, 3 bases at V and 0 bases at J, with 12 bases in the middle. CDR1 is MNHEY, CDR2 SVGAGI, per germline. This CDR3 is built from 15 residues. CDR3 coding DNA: TGTGCCAGCAGTTATCGATCCTGGCCCTCCTACGAGCAGTACTTC. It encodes CASSYRSWPSYEQYF.

The CDR3 DNA reads TGTGCCACCCGCAGGAAGACAGGGGGAAGTCAGCCCCAGCATTTT. Its translation is CATRRKTGGSQPQHF. The chain has TRBV6-5 and TRBJ1-5; 9 bases are a match to TRBD1. CDR3 size: 15 residues. Germline V lookup: CDR1 MNHEY, CDR2 SVGAGI. Germline trimming cut 10 bases from V and 6 bases from J; bases unmatched to any gene: 13.

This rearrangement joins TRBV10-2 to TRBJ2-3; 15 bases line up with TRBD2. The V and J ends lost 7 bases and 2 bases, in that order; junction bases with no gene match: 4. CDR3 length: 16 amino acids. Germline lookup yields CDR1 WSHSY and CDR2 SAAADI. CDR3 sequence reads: CASNGLAGGPTDTQYF. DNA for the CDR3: TGCGCCAGCAACGGACTAGCGGGAGGGCCCACAGATACGCAGTATTTT.

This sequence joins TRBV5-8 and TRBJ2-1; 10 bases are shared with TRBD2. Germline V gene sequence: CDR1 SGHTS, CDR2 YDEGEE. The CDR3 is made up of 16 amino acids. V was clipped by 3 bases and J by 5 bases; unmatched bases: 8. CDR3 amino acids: CASSSLSGGKNNEQFF. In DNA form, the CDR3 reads TGTGCCAGCAGCTCCCTTAGCGGGGGGAAAAACAATGAGCAGTTCTTC.

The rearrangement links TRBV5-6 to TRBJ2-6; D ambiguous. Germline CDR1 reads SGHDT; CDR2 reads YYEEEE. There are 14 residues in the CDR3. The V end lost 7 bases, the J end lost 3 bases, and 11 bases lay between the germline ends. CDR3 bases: TGTGCCAGCGGGCTGGGTGATGGGGCCAACGTCCTGACTTTC. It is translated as CASGLGDGANVLTF.

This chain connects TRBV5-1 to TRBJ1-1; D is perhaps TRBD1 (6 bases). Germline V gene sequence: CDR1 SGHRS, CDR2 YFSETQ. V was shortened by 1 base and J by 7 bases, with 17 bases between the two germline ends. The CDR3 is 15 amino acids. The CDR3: CASSLSQGRGGEAFF. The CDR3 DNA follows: TGCGCCAGCAGCTTGTCCCAGGGGCGAGGGGGTGAAGCTTTCTTT. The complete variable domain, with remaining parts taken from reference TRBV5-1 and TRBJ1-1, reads KAGVTQTPRYLIKTRGQQVTLSCSPISGHRSVSWYQQTPGQGLQFLFEYFSETQRNKGNFPGRFSGRQFSNSRSEMNVSTLELGDSALYLCASSLSQGRGGEAFFGQGTRLTVV.

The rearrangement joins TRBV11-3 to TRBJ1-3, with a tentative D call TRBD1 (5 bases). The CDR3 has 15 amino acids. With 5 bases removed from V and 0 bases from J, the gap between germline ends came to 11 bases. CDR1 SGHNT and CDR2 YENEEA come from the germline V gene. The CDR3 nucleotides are TGTGCCAGCAGCGAGGACACCAACTCTGGAAACACCATATATTTT. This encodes CASSEDTNSGNTIYF.

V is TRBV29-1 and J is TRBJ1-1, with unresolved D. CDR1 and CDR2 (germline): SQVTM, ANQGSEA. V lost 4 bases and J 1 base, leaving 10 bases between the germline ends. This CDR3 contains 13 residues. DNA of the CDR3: TGCAGCGTTGCTCTTGCAGGGAACACTGAAGCTTTCTTT. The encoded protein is CSVALAGNTEAFF.

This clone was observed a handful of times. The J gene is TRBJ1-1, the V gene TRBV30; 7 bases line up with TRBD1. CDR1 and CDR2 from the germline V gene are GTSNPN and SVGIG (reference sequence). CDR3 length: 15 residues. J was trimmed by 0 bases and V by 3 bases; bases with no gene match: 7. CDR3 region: CAWSRDRPMNTEAFF. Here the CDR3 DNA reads TGTGCCTGGAGCCGGGACAGACCGATGAACACTGAAGCTTTCTTT.

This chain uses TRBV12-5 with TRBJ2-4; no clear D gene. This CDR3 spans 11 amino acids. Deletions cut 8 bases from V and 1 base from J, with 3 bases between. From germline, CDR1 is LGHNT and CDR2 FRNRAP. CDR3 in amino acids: CASLAKNIQYF. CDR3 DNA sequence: TGTGCTAGTCTGGCCAAAAACATTCAGTACTTC.

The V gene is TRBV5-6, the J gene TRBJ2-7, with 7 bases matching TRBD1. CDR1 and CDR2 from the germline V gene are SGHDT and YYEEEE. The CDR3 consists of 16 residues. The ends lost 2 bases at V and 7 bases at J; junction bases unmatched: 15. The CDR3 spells CASSFQGDSLMSEQYF. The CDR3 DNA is TGTGCCAGCAGCTTCCAGGGGGACAGTTTAATGTCGGAGCAGTACTTC.

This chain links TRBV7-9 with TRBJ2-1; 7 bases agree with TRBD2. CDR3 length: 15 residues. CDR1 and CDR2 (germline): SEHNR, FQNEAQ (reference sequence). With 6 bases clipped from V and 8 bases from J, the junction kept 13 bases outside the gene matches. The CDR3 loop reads CASSRVAGGRDEQFF. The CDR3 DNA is TGTGCCAGCAGTCGGGTGGCCGGGGGGAGGGATGAGCAGTTCTTC.

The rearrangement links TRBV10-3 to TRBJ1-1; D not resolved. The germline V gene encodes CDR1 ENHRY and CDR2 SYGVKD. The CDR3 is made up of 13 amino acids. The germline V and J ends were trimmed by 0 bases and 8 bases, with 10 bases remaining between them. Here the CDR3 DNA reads TGTGCCATCAGTGAGTCGAGAGCACGGGAAGCTTTCTTT. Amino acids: CAISESRAREAFF.

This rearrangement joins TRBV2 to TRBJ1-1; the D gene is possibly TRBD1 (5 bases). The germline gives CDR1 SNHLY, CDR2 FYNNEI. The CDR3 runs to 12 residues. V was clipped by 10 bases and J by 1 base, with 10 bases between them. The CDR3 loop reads CAIPGGNTEAFF. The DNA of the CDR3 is TGTGCCATCCCCGGGGGGAACACTGAAGCTTTCTTT. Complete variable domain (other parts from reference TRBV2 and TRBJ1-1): EPEVTQTPSHQVTQMGQEVILRCVPISNHLYFYWYRQILGQKVEFLVSFYNNEISEKSEIFDDQFSVERPDGSNFTLKIRSTKLEDSAMYFCAIPGGNTEAFFGQGTRLTVV.

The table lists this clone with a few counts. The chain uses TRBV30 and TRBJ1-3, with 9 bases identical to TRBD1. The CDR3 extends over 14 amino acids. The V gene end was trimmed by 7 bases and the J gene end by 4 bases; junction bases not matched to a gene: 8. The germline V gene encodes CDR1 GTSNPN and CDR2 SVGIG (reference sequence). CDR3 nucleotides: TGTGCCTTATCACAGGGGGCAGGAGGAAACACCATATATTTT. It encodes CALSQGAGGNTIYF.

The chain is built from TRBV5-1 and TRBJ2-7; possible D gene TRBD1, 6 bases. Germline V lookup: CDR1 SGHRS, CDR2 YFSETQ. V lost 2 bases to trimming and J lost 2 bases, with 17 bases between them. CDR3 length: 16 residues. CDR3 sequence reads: CASSLGFDRRAYEQYF. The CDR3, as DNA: TGCGCCAGCAGCTTAGGGTTTGACAGGAGAGCCTACGAGCAGTACTTC.

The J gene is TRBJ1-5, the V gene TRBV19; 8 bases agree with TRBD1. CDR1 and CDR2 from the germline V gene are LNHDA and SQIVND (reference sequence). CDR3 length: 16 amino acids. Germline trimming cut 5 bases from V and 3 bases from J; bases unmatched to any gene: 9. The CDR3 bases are TGTGCCAGTAGTGATGACAGGGGCCATTCCAATCAGCCCCAGCATTTT. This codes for CASSDDRGHSNQPQHF. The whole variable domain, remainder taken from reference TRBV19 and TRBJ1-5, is DGGITQSPKYLFRKEGQNVTLSCEQNLNHDAMYWYRQDPGQGLRLIYYSQIVNDFQKGDIAEGYSVSREKKESFPLTVTSAQKNPTAFYLCASSDDRGHSNQPQHFGDGTRLSIL.

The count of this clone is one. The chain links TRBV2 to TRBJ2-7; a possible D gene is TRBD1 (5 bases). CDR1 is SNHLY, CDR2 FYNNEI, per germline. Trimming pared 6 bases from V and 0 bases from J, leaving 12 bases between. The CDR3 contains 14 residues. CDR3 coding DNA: TGTGCCAGCAGGGCGGCAGGGTTCTCCTACGAGCAGTACTTC. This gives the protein CASRAAGFSYEQYF.

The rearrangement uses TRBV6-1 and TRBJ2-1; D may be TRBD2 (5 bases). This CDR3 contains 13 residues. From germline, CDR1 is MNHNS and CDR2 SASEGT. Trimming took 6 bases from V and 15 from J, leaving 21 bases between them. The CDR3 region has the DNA TGTGCCAGCAGACCCCACGGGGTGCCGGTCCCGTTCTTC. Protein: CASRPHGVPVPFF.

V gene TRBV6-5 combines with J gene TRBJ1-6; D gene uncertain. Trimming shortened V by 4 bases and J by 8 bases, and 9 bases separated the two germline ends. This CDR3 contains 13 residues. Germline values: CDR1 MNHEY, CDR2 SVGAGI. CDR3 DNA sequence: TGTGCCAGCAGTTCCCGGGGTGATTCACCCCTCCACTTT. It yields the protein CASSSRGDSPLHF.